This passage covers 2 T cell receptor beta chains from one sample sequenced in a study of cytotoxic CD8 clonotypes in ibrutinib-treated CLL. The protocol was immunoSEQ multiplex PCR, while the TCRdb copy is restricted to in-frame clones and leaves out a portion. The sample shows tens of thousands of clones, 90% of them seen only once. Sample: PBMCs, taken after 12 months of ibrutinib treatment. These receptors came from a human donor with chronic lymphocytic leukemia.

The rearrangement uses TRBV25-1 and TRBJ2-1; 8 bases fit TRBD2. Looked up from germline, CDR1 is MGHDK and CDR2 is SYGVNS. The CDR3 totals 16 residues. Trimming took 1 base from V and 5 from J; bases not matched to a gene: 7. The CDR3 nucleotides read TGTGCCAGCAGTGAATTGCGGGGGGATGGCAACAATGAGCAGTTCTTC. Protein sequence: CASSELRGDGNNEQFF.

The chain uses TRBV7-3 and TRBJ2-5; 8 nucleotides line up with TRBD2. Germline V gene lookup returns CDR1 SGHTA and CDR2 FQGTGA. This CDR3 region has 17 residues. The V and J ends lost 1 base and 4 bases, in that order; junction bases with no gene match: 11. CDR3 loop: CASSLIRNRTSRETQYF. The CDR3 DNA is TGTGCCAGCAGCTTAATTCGGAACAGGACTAGCAGAGAGACCCAGTACTTC.